These T cell receptor beta chains were read from a single sample in a study of cytomegalovirus exposure and HLA in healthy donors. Some clones are missing from TCRdb's copy, which holds only in-frame ones; the method was immunoSEQ multiplex PCR. The sample lists about 160,000 clones; just under 80% were seen once. Sequenced sample: PBMCs. The source is a man aged 18 to 35 in good health and CMV-seropositive. The CDR3 runs from the conserved cysteine through the conserved F or W. A D gene is named only where the DNA matches it firmly. Clone size is not always given. Where it is, it says once, few, many or a class for expanded clones.

V gene: TRBV11-2; J gene: TRBJ2-2; clone size: NA; D gene: TRBD1; CDR3 DNA: TGTGCCAGCAGCGGGACAGGGCGGACCGGGGAGCTGTTTTTT; CDR3 protein: CASSGTGRTGELFF
V gene: TRBV9; J gene: TRBJ2-2; clone size: NA; D gene: TRBD2; CDR3 DNA: TGTGCCAGCAGCGTAGGTCTAGCGGGAGGGTCCGGGGAGCTGTTTTTT; CDR3 protein: CASSVGLAGGSGELFF
V gene: TRBV6-5; J gene: TRBJ2-5; clone size: NA; D gene: NA; CDR3 DNA: TGTGCCAGCAGCCGAGGACTGGAGACCCAGTACTTC; CDR3 protein: CASSRGLETQYF
V gene: TRBV28; J gene: TRBJ2-3; clone size: few; D gene: NA; CDR3 DNA: TGTGCCAGCAGTTCTTACAATAGGGGAACAGATACGCAGTATTTT; CDR3 protein: CASSSYNRGTDTQYF
V gene: TRBV4-1; J gene: TRBJ2-3; clone size: NA; D gene: NA; CDR3 DNA: TGCGCCAGCAGCCAAGTCGGCGGCCCTAGCACAGATACGCAGTATTTT; CDR3 protein: CASSQVGGPSTDTQYF
V gene: TRBV2; J gene: TRBJ1-4; clone size: few; D gene: NA; CDR3 DNA: TGTGCCAGCAGGGAGGACAGTGAGCTGGAAAAACTGTTTTTT; CDR3 protein: CASREDSELEKLFF
V gene: TRBV28; J gene: TRBJ1-3; clone size: NA; D gene: NA; CDR3 DNA: TGTGCCAGCATCCTCGGGGGTGAGGTTGGAAACACCATATATTTT; CDR3 protein: CASILGGEVGNTIYF
V gene: TRBV6-5; J gene: TRBJ1-1; clone size: once; D gene: NA; CDR3 DNA: TGTGCCAGCAGCCCCCAGGGGCAGACTAAAGCTTTCTTT; CDR3 protein: CASSPQGQTKAFF
V gene: TRBV28; J gene: TRBJ2-7; clone size: NA; D gene: TRBD1; CDR3 DNA: TGTGCCAGCAGTTTCGGGACAGGGGCTAGCGAGCAGTACTTC; CDR3 protein: CASSFGTGASEQYF
V gene: TRBV11-2; J gene: TRBJ1-5; clone size: once; D gene: NA; CDR3 DNA: TGTGCCAGCAGTCCCGGGTCTAGCAATCAGCCCCAGCATTTT; CDR3 protein: CASSPGSSNQPQHF
V gene: TRBV10-2; J gene: TRBJ1-1; clone size: many; D gene: TRBD1; CDR3 DNA: TGCGCCAGCTTTCCTCGAATGGGACAGGGATACACTGAAGCTTTCTTT; CDR3 protein: CASFPRMGQGYTEAFF
V gene: TRBV6-5; J gene: TRBJ1-3; clone size: NA; D gene: NA; CDR3 DNA: TGTGCCAGCAGCACCTACTCTGGAAACACCATATATTTT; CDR3 protein: CASSTYSGNTIYF
V gene: TRBV5-1; J gene: TRBJ1-1; clone size: NA; D gene: NA; CDR3 DNA: TGCGCCAGCACGGCAGGGCCTGAAGCTTTCTTT; CDR3 protein: CASTAGPEAFF
V gene: TRBV27; J gene: TRBJ1-2; clone size: NA; D gene: NA; CDR3 DNA: TGTGCCAGCAGTTTGGCGGGGACTTTGGACTATGGCTACACCTTC; CDR3 protein: CASSLAGTLDYGYTF
V gene: TRBV27; J gene: TRBJ2-7; clone size: NA; D gene: NA; CDR3 DNA: TGTGCCAGCAGTCCCACCCGGACTGGGCACGAGCAGTACTTC; CDR3 protein: CASSPTRTGHEQYF
V gene: TRBV6-1; J gene: TRBJ1-5; clone size: NA; D gene: NA; CDR3 DNA: TGTGCCAGCAACAACAGGGATCAGCCCCAGCATTTT; CDR3 protein: CASNNRDQPQHF
V gene: TRBV6-5; J gene: TRBJ1-5; clone size: NA; D gene: TRBD1; CDR3 DNA: TGTGCCAGCAGTTACTTACCGGGACAGAAGAATCAGCCCCAGCATTTT; CDR3 protein: CASSYLPGQKNQPQHF
V gene: TRBV5-1; J gene: TRBJ1-1; clone size: NA; D gene: TRBD1; CDR3 DNA: TGCGCCAGCAGCTTGGAGGGACAGCGGACTGAAGCTTTCTTT; CDR3 protein: CASSLEGQRTEAFF